The next 5 T cell receptor beta chains were all read from a single sample in a study of vaccination and CD4 T cells after COVID-19. Their target antigens are unknown. As for treatment: approximately nine-day PBMC culture with coronavirus spike peptide pools or control peptides (ViraFEST assay). CD4+ T cells that came from the unexposed donor were collected before the COVID-19 pandemic (2011-2018). An Oncomine TCR Beta short-read assay was used to sequence the DNA from cultured CD4+ T cells. The source of extracted genomic DNA was cultured CD4+ T cells. TCRdb independently ran MiXCR on the PCR reads; one entry per CDR3 protein. Altogether around 7,500 distinct CDR3 sequences are present, more than 30% being singletons, with the ten largest covering roughly 14%. Material: CD4+ T cells from blood, cultured in vitro. The receptors originated from a human donor in good health.

A few counts support this clonotype. J is TRBJ1-5 and V is TRBV2; possibly TRBD1 for D (6 bases). Trimming stripped 9 bases from V and 3 bases from J, with 18 bases between. CDR3 length: 15 residues. Germline assignment: CDR1 SNHLY and CDR2 FYNNEI. The CDR3 protein is CASCWGRGFNQPQHF. CDR3 bases: TGTGCCAGTTGTTGGGGTAGGGGGTTCAATCAGCCCCAGCATTTT.

This chain uses TRBV4-3 with TRBJ1-2; D is perhaps TRBD1 (6 bases). The CDR3 sequence is 16 residues long. V shed 0 bases and J shed 0 bases, with 11 bases lying between them. The germline CDR1 and CDR2 sequences are LGHNA and YSLEER. The CDR3: CASSQDSRTANYGYTF. CDR3 nucleotide sequence: TGCGCCAGCAGCCAAGATTCCCGGACAGCTAACTATGGCTACACCTTC.

In its sample, this clonotype was seen once. This sequence joins TRBV5-1 and TRBJ2-5; unclear D gene. Germline V gene lookup returns CDR1 SGHRS and CDR2 YFSETQ. The V end lost 4 bases, the J end lost 0 bases, and 10 bases lay between the germline ends. This CDR3 is 14 amino acids long. The CDR3 is CASSPLQYQETQYF. CDR3 in DNA: TGCGCCAGCAGCCCCCTCCAGTACCAAGAGACCCAGTACTTC.

The chain combines TRBV25-1 with TRBJ2-5; 10 bases fit TRBD2. Trimming cost V 3 bases and J 6 bases; bases outside gene matches: 7. The germline V gene has CDR1 MGHDK and CDR2 SYGVNS. This CDR3 comprises 15 residues. The CDR3 loop reads CASSEASGSIQTQYF. The CDR3 bases are TGTGCCAGCAGTGAGGCTAGCGGGAGTATCCAGACCCAGTACTTC.

There are a few counts of this clonotype. The chain couples TRBV20-1 to TRBJ2-3, with unresolved D. V was pared by 6 bases and J by 0 bases, with 13 bases between. The CDR3 contains 14 residues. Germline V gene data show CDR1 as DFQATT and CDR2 as SNEGSKA (reference sequence). The CDR3 is CSARRLASTDTQYF. The CDR3 region has the DNA TGCAGTGCCAGGAGACTGGCTAGCACAGATACGCAGTATTTT.